This T cell receptor (beta chain) was identified during a study of shared clonotypes between healthy human individuals. Findings of the study overall: Researchers sampled blood only, noting tissue repertoires likely differ. Naive CD4 clonotype sharing across several donors was 5% to 6%.

Genomic DNA of every subset was divided equally among multiple immunoSEQ plates. The input for sorted-subset replicate PCRs was 200 to 250 ng DNA, around 27,000 T cell genomes. Clones were read by immunoSEQ multiplex PCR, and TCRdb kept only the in-frame ones, dropping some. The sample includes 730,000 or so clones, about two thirds of them seen just once. Comments on this clone: Antigen specificity is unknown.

The CDR3 is 11 residues long. Per the germline V gene, CDR1 is DFQATT and CDR2 is SNEGSKA (reference sequence). This TCR derives from a woman in her 30s in good health. Sequenced: memory CD4+ T cells sorted from blood. Subset specified: CD45RA-negative fraction. V is TRBV20-1 and J is TRBJ2-5; D possibly corresponds to TRBD1 (5 bases). TRBJ2-7 explains the end of the DNA better; the J call may be wrong. Here the CDR3 reads CRGQGAYEQYF. The CDR3 nucleotides are TGCAGGGGTCAAGGGGCCTACGAGCAGTACTTC.